This T cell receptor beta chain was sequenced during a study of blood T cell repertoires in COVID-19 (dated by TCRdb to the early 2020s). Broadly, across the study: The collaborator samples originated in the United States, Italy and Spain and spanned the acute and convalescent phases of COVID-19. The prospective study material was composed of cDNA or gDNA derived from T cells, B-cell-depleted T cells, or PBMCs. Deeply sampled blood TCRbeta repertoires from subjects exposed to, actively infected with, or recovered from COVID-19 were included in the dataset. The repertoires were made available in a free public database intended to serve as a resource for research on the immune response to SARS-CoV-2. Samples came from the ongoing ImmuneRACE study (first 160 participants) plus 1,254 subjects from 6 global collaborators. Sample metadata almost always included a de-identified subject ID, COVID-19 status, age in years and sex. Where HLA class I and class II types were available, the types were taken from metadata supplied by the sample provider, not from assay-based typing. The investigation overall reported the following: The quantity of clinical and demographic metadata differed by source and by participant and was supplied without curation.

The immunoSEQ Assay, a bias-controlled multiplex PCR, was used to amplify TCRbeta CDR3 regions from genomic DNA. In the original analysis: The number of nucleated cells in each sample was estimated from the amplification of reference gene primers within the assay. To quantify the absolute abundance of each unique TCRbeta CDR3 rearrangement, sequence reads were collapsed and filtered. For each sample, productive Simpson clonality was calculated by taking the square root of Simpson's diversity index across productive rearrangements. This immuneACCESS table, as held by TCRdb, lists in-frame sequences with V and J called but not all clones. Of the missing ones, under half trace to an unresolved V gene in checked studies; the others have no known cause. Clone size and the V and J calls come from that table; the DNA yielded D and trimming. The sample records roughly 280,000 clones, approximately 86% of which are singletons. Over 4% of the sample belongs to the ten largest clones.

In Seattle, one collaborating source enrolled patients while the infection was active and tracked those patients longitudinally over the course of disease. The collaborating institutions used their own protocols to collect whole blood in K2EDTA tubes. Collaborator samples were shipped for TCRbeta analysis as frozen whole blood, isolated PBMCs, or DNA extracted from either sample type. As regards this clone: The specificity of this receptor is unknown. Per-base qualities were not stored, and no clone one base away is much larger.

The clonotype was recovered from a woman in her sixties or seventies with COVID-19, enrolled during active disease. Sequencing input: peripheral blood.

The DNA sequence is given as TGTGCCAGCAGTTTGGGACTAGCGGTTTTCGAGCAGTACTTC. This gives the protein CASSLGLAVFEQYF. In this chain, TRBV27 is recombined with TRBJ2-7; TRBD2 fits 11 bases in the junction. Germline trimming: 3 bases from V, 6 bases from J; junction bases outside gene matches: 4. The CDR3 numbers 14 residues from cysteine through phenylalanine. Here the CDR3 DNA is all that survives: 42 bases in frame from base 1. The CDR1 and CDR2 encoded by the germline V gene (reference sequence) are MNHEY and SMNVEV.